These 28 T cell receptor beta chains originate from one sample sequenced in a study of cytomegalovirus exposure and HLA in healthy donors. The primer mix had 60 Vbeta and 13 Jbeta primers. The protocol was immunoSEQ multiplex PCR, while the TCRdb copy is restricted to in-frame clones and leaves out a portion. The sample holds about 170,000 clones; around 80% are singletons and the top ten take roughly 4.5%. Sample: PBMCs. The receptor set was obtained from a woman aged 45-65 years in good health and CMV-seropositive.

The chain has TRBV4-3 and TRBJ1-2; D uncertain. With 1 base removed from V and 7 bases from J, the gap between germline ends came to 4 bases. Per the germline V gene, CDR1 is LGHNA and CDR2 is YSLEER. CDR3 length: 11 residues. In DNA form, the CDR3 reads TGCGCCAGCAGCCAAGGGGCTGGCTACACCTTC. Protein product: CASSQGAGYTF.

The rearrangement links TRBV12-5 to TRBJ1-1; D may be TRBD1 (6 bases). The germline V gene encodes CDR1 LGHNT and CDR2 FRNRAP. V dropped 1 base and J dropped 8 bases, with 11 bases sitting between them. The CDR3 contains 13 residues. CDR3 DNA: TGTGCTAGTGGTTTGGATACAGGGACAGAAGCTTTCTTT. Amino acids: CASGLDTGTEAFF.

The rearrangement uses TRBV27 and TRBJ1-1; 7 positions match TRBD1. J was trimmed by 9 bases and V by 2 bases; bases with no gene match: 9. This CDR3 comprises 14 residues. Germline CDR1 reads MNHEY; CDR2 reads SMNVEV (reference sequence). The CDR3 protein is CASSLTSRGPKAFF. The CDR3 DNA reads TGTGCCAGCAGTTTAACGTCGAGGGGGCCCAAAGCTTTCTTT.

The chain employs TRBV7-9 and TRBJ1-1; no definite D call. The CDR3 consists of 14 residues. Trimming cost V 5 bases and J 2 bases, with 12 bases left between them. CDR1 is SEHNR and CDR2 is FQNEAQ in the germline V gene (reference sequence). The CDR3 here is CASSPRESNTEAFF. The DNA for the CDR3 is TGTGCCAGCAGCCCCCGGGAGTCCAACACTGAAGCTTTCTTT.

The gene calls are TRBV5-4 and TRBJ1-3; possibly TRBD1 for D (6 bases). This CDR3 is built from 17 residues. Germline V gene sequence: CDR1 SGHNT, CDR2 YYREEE (reference sequence). V shed 1 base and J shed 0 bases, with 14 bases lying between them. This CDR3 reads CASSLNGGASSGNTIYF. In nucleotides, the CDR3 is TGTGCCAGCAGCTTGAACGGGGGGGCGAGCTCTGGAAACACCATATATTTT.

This clone was found a few times. The V and J genes are TRBV27 and TRBJ2-5, with a possible D match to TRBD2 (6 bases). Germline V gives CDR1 MNHEY, CDR2 SMNVEV (reference sequence). V lost 1 base and J lost 2, with 11 bases in between. The CDR3 contains 15 residues. This CDR3 reads CASSLLPGLQETQYF. The DNA for the CDR3 is TGTGCCAGCAGTTTATTACCCGGACTACAAGAGACCCAGTACTTC.

The chain uses TRBV9 and TRBJ2-1; 8 positions match TRBD2. The CDR3 has 14 amino acids. Germline V gives CDR1 SGDLS, CDR2 YYNGEE. Trimming took 7 bases from V and 8 from J; bases not matched to a gene: 11. In DNA form, the CDR3 reads TGTGCCAGCGGAAGAGCGGGAGCCGGCTATGAGCAGTTCTTC. Translating gives CASGRAGAGYEQFF.

This chain connects TRBV5-1 to TRBJ1-2, with D unclear. This CDR3 comprises 13 residues. The germline V gene has CDR1 SGHRS and CDR2 YFSETQ. V gave up 3 bases and J gave up 5 bases, with 11 bases separating them. CDR3 in amino acids: CASSWAEQYGYTF. The CDR3 DNA is TGCGCCAGCAGCTGGGCCGAGCAGTATGGCTACACCTTC.

The rearrangement links TRBV19 to TRBJ2-1; 9 positions agree with TRBD2. The CDR3 runs to 14 residues. Trimming at V came to 5 bases and at J to 7 bases, leaving 6 bases not matched to a gene. In germline, CDR1 is LNHDA, CDR2 SQIVND (reference sequence). The CDR3 sequence is CASSLYSGGNEQFF. The CDR3 region has the DNA TGTGCCAGTAGTTTATATAGCGGGGGAAATGAGCAGTTCTTC.

The rearrangement links TRBV4-2 to TRBJ1-2; D might be TRBD1 (6 bases). The CDR3 runs 17 residues. Germline CDR1 LGHNA, CDR2 YNFKEQ. With 0 bases removed from V and 4 bases from J, the gap between germline ends came to 18 bases. The CDR3 bases are TGTGCCAGCAGCCAAGATTGGACAGCCTACCAGGGCTATGGCTACACCTTC. The encoded protein is CASSQDWTAYQGYGYTF.

The J gene is TRBJ2-3, the V gene TRBV5-1, with 7 bases aligning to TRBD2. V lost 1 base to trimming and J lost 0 bases; unmatched junction nucleotides: 8. The CDR3 contains 17 residues. Germline V gene data show CDR1 as SGHRS and CDR2 as YFSETQ. The DNA for the CDR3 is TGCGCCAGCAGCTTGTGGGGGGGTGGGCCTAGCACAGATACGCAGTATTTT. Amino acid sequence: CASSLWGGGPSTDTQYF.

V is TRBV6-5 and J is TRBJ1-4, with D maybe TRBD1 (5 bases). Germline CDR1 is MNHEY and CDR2 is SVGAGI. Trimming removed 5 bases at V and 6 bases at J, with 13 bases between. This CDR3 has 14 amino acids. CDR3 nucleotides: TGTGCCAGCAGTCCCGGGACTGCACATGAAAAACTGTTTTTT. Translated: CASSPGTAHEKLFF.

J is TRBJ2-5 and V is TRBV10-3; 7 nucleotides line up with TRBD1. The J call is uncertain, as TRBJ2-7 better fits the DNA end. The length of the CDR3 is 15 residues. Germline V gene sequence: CDR1 ENHRY, CDR2 SYGVKD. The DNA of the CDR3 is TGTGCCATCAGTGGTGACAGGGCTCTATCCTACGAGCAGTACTTC. Translated: CAISGDRALSYEQYF.

This clone came up once. The chain is built from TRBV7-2 and TRBJ2-5, with a weak D call TRBD1 (6 bases). This CDR3 has 14 amino acids. V dropped 1 base and J dropped 2 bases, with 8 bases sitting between them. CDR1 and CDR2 from the germline V gene are SGHTA and FQGNSA. Here the CDR3 DNA reads TGTGCCAGCAGCTTAGGGGGGACACAAGAGACCCAGTACTTC. It encodes CASSLGGTQETQYF. The full variable domain, completed using reference TRBV7-2 and TRBJ2-5, is GAGVSQSPSNKVTEKGKDVELRCDPISGHTALYWYRQSLGQGLEFLIYFQGNSAPDKSGLPSDRFSAERTGGSVSTLTIQRTQQEDSAVYLCASSLGGTQETQYFGPGTRLLVL.

The chain recombines TRBV19 with TRBJ2-7; 11 bases map to TRBD1. Trimming cost V 4 bases and J 2 bases; bases outside gene matches: 7. This CDR3 comprises 16 residues. Germline CDR1 is LNHDA and CDR2 is SQIVND (reference sequence). The CDR3 DNA is TGTGCCAGTAGTACCTATCGGACAGGGGGCACCTACGAGCAGTACTTC. Its translation: CASSTYRTGGTYEQYF.

This chain links TRBV9 with TRBJ2-3; D call uncertain. The length of the CDR3 is 13 residues. Germline values: CDR1 SGDLS, CDR2 YYNGEE. V lost 4 bases, J lost 2 bases, and 8 bases lay in between. This chain's CDR3 is CASSKSYTDTQYF. CDR3 nucleotides: TGTGCCAGCAGCAAATCCTACACAGATACGCAGTATTTT.

This clone came up a few times. The chain uses TRBV19 and TRBJ1-4; unclear D gene. Germline-derived CDR1 and CDR2 are LNHDA and SQIVND (reference sequence). V dropped 7 bases and J dropped 0 bases, with 9 bases sitting between them. The CDR3 extends over 14 amino acids. The CDR3 DNA is TGTGCCAGTAATTACAGAACAACTAATGAAAAACTGTTTTTT. Translated: CASNYRTTNEKLFF. The full variable domain, its missing parts supplied by reference TRBV19 and TRBJ1-4, is DGGITQSPKYLFRKEGQNVTLSCEQNLNHDAMYWYRQDPGQGLRLIYYSQIVNDFQKGDIAEGYSVSREKKESFPLTVTSAQKNPTAFYLCASNYRTTNEKLFFGSGTQLSVL.

This chain uses TRBV2 with TRBJ1-1; D is undetermined. V shed 6 bases and J shed 0 bases, with 17 bases lying between them. Germline lookup yields CDR1 SNHLY and CDR2 FYNNEI. This CDR3 contains 16 residues. The CDR3 DNA reads as TGTGCCAGCAGGGCGCCCACACAGCATCTGAACACTGAAGCTTTCTTT. This gives the protein CASRAPTQHLNTEAFF.

The gene calls are TRBV7-2 and TRBJ2-3, with 9 bases matching TRBD1. This CDR3 has 14 amino acids. V was pared by 8 bases and J by 4 bases, with 7 bases of the junction left unmatched. Germline CDR1 SGHTA, CDR2 FQGNSA. The CDR3 region has the DNA TGTGCCAGCGGCCGGGACAGGGACCCAGATACGCAGTATTTT. This translates into CASGRDRDPDTQYF.

The chain joins TRBV30 to TRBJ1-1, with D unclear. Looked up from germline, CDR1 is GTSNPN and CDR2 is SVGIG (reference sequence). The CDR3 is 11 residues long. V gave up 3 bases and J gave up 10 bases, with 12 bases separating them. In nucleotides, the CDR3 is TGTGCCTGGAGGATGGAGGGCTCAGCTTTCTTT. Protein: CAWRMEGSAFF.

The chain carries TRBV5-4 and TRBJ1-4, with 9 bases matching TRBD1. The V gene end was trimmed by 5 bases and the J gene end by 17 bases; junction bases not matched to a gene: 7. This CDR3 comprises 11 residues. Germline assignment: CDR1 SGHNT and CDR2 YYREEE (reference sequence). CDR3 DNA sequence: TGTGCCAGCAGTTCCGGGACAGGGATCTTTTTT. It codes for CASSSGTGIFF.

This chain joins TRBV4-1 and TRBJ2-5; 10 bases agree with TRBD2. The J call could be wrong; TRBJ2-7 is a better fit for the DNA end. The CDR3 sequence is 16 residues long. The germline V gene has CDR1 MGHRA and CDR2 YSYEKL. The CDR3 coding sequence is TGCGCCAGCAGCCCCAGGGGCCCTAGCGGGGGTCACGAGCAGTACTTC. As protein: CASSPRGPSGGHEQYF.

In nucleotides, the CDR3 is TGTGCCAGCAGCCTGGGGGCGGGAGGGACCCAGGATGAGCAGTTCTTC. This sequence encodes CASSLGAGGTQDEQFF. The V call is TRBV25-1, the J call TRBJ2-1, with 9 bases fitting TRBD2. V lost 6 bases, J lost 8 bases, and 14 bases stayed unmatched. Germline CDR1 is MGHDK and CDR2 is SYGVNS. The CDR3 runs to 16 residues. Full variable domain (rest looked up from reference TRBV25-1 and TRBJ2-1): EADIYQTPRYLVIGTGKKITLECSQTMGHDKMYWYQQDPGMELHLIHYSYGVNSTEKGDLSSESTVSRIRTEHFPLTLESARPSHTSQYLCASSLGAGGTQDEQFFGPGTRLTVL.

The CDR3 DNA reads TGCGCCAGCAGCTTGGCCTTAAGCGGGGGGGACACAGATACGCAGTATTTT. Protein product: CASSLALSGGDTDTQYF. This chain links TRBV5-1 with TRBJ2-3, with 10 bases that match TRBD2. This CDR3 region has 17 residues. V shed 0 bases and J 2 bases; nucleotides not matched to a gene: 6. Germline V lookup: CDR1 SGHRS, CDR2 YFSETQ.

The chain recombines TRBV4-2 with TRBJ2-5; 10 bases line up with TRBD2. Germline V CDR1 and CDR2: LGHNA, YNFKEQ. The CDR3 spans 16 residues. V gave up 1 base and J gave up 5 bases; unmatched junction bases: 7. The CDR3 nucleotides are TGTGCCAGCAGCCAAGGAAGGAGCGGGGGGGCCGAGACCCAGTACTTC. This gives the protein CASSQGRSGGAETQYF.

This clone has more than one count but fewer than ten. J is TRBJ1-6 and V is TRBV7-2; the D is unclear. Trimming shortened V by 1 base and J by 7 bases, and 14 bases separated the two germline ends. The V gene's germline CDR1 is SGHTA and CDR2 FQGNSA. The CDR3 length is 16 residues. The CDR3 nucleotides are TGTGCCAGCAGCTTAGTTTCCGACATTGGGAATTCACCCCTCCACTTT. Translated: CASSLVSDIGNSPLHF.

This clone was detected once. The CDR3 nucleotides read TGTGCCAGCAGTTCAACAGGGGGCGAAGGCTATGGCTACACCTTC. Protein sequence: CASSSTGGEGYGYTF. The genes are TRBV28 and TRBJ1-2, with 9 positions matching TRBD1. Germline CDR1 is MDHEN and CDR2 is SYDVKM. The CDR3 spans 15 residues. The V gene end was trimmed by 4 bases and the J gene end by 4 bases; junction bases not matched to a gene: 7.

This clone was seen only a few times. The chain is built from TRBV6-6 and TRBJ2-5; 7 bases are shared with TRBD1. J was trimmed by 4 bases and V by 6 bases; bases with no gene match: 8. Germline V lookup: CDR1 MNHNY, CDR2 SVGAGI (reference sequence). The CDR3 length is 14 residues. In DNA form, the CDR3 reads TGTGCCAGCAGACGTGGACAGGTTGGAGAGACCCAGTACTTC. Protein sequence: CASRRGQVGETQYF.